Listed below are T cell receptor beta chains from one sample, sequenced in a study of cytomegalovirus exposure and HLA in healthy donors. Data came from immunoSEQ multiplex PCR; TCRdb stores just in-frame clones and leaves some out. The table lists fewer than 200,000 clones, 82% of them singletons, with approximately 1.5% in the top ten. The specimen was PBMCs. The receptors here all came from a girl under 18 in good health and CMV-seropositive. The CDR3 runs from the conserved cysteine through the conserved F or W. Each record gives: J gene, V gene, D gene, clone size, CDR3 protein, CDR3 DNA. D genes are given only for firm matches. Size is stated for part of the rows, as once, few or many counts, or as a class when the clone is expanded.

TRBJ1-2	TRBV29-1	TRBD1	.	CSVKQGNGYTF	TGCAGCGTTAAACAGGGGAATGGCTACACCTTC
TRBJ2-7	TRBV5-1	TRBD2	.	CASSSLPGLAGADEQYF	TGCGCCAGCAGCTCGTTACCTGGACTAGCGGGAGCGGACGAGCAGTACTTC
TRBJ2-1	TRBV4-2	TRBD2	.	CASSQPGLASYNEQFF	TGTGCCAGCAGCCAACCGGGACTAGCATCCTACAATGAGCAGTTCTTC
TRBJ1-1	TRBV28	.	.	CASSSPRGGRTEAFF	TGTGCCAGCAGTTCCCCCCGGGGAGGTCGGACTGAAGCTTTCTTT
TRBJ1-2	TRBV7-9	.	.	CASSIGGKPGYTF	TGTGCCAGCAGTATTGGGGGGAAGCCTGGCTACACCTTC
TRBJ2-1	TRBV9	.	.	CASSVSQINEQFF	TGTGCCAGCAGCGTATCCCAAATCAATGAGCAGTTCTTC
TRBJ2-5	TRBV28	.	.	CASSLAGMETQYF	TGTGCCAGCAGCCTTGCGGGGATGGAGACCCAGTACTTC
TRBJ2-1	TRBV9	.	.	CASSVVGVSSYNEQFF	TGTGCCAGCAGCGTAGTAGGGGTCAGCTCCTACAATGAGCAGTTCTTC
TRBJ1-2	TRBV6-5	TRBD1	.	CASSAGQGAGYTF	TGTGCCAGCAGTGCGGGACAGGGGGCTGGCTACACCTTC
TRBJ2-1	TRBV7-8	TRBD2	.	CASSLRLAGKIYNEQFF	TGTGCCAGCAGCCTTAGACTAGCGGGAAAGATATACAATGAGCAGTTCTTC
TRBJ2-5	TRBV18	TRBD1	.	CASSPGQEETQYF	TGTGCCAGCTCACCCGGACAGGAAGAGACCCAGTACTTC
TRBJ2-3	TRBV7-3	.	once	CASSQDRWDDTQYF	TGTGCCAGCAGCCAAGACAGGTGGGACGATACGCAGTATTTT
TRBJ1-2	TRBV11-2	.	.	CASSWRGGYTF	TGTGCCAGCAGCTGGAGAGGTGGCTACACCTTC
TRBJ2-1	TRBV11-2	.	few	CASSLDLGAGEQFF	TGTGCCAGCAGCTTAGATCTGGGGGCCGGTGAGCAGTTCTTC
TRBJ2-3	TRBV5-1	.	.	CASSLAAGRTDTQYF	TGCGCCAGCAGCTTGGCTGCGGGGAGAACAGATACGCAGTATTTT
TRBJ2-5	TRBV2	.	.	CASDVGGRETQYF	TGTGCCAGCGACGTGGGGGGGCGTGAGACCCAGTACTTC
TRBJ1-1	TRBV7-9	.	.	CASSRTVEAFF	TGTGCCAGCAGCCGGACAGTTGAAGCTTTCTTT
TRBJ2-1	TRBV6-5	.	.	CASSERRGGNEQFF	TGTGCCAGCAGTGAACGGCGGGGAGGCAATGAGCAGTTCTTC
TRBJ1-1	TRBV7-9	TRBD1	.	CASSFLQGDTEAFF	TGTGCCAGCAGTTTCTTACAGGGGGACACTGAAGCTTTCTTT
TRBJ2-1	TRBV18	TRBD2	once	CASSPVSGRASEQFF	TGTGCCAGCTCACCAGTCAGCGGGAGGGCGAGTGAGCAGTTCTTC
TRBJ1-1	TRBV21-1	.	.	CASSMPPDQENTEAFF	TGTGCCAGCAGCATGCCCCCAGACCAGGAGAACACTGAAGCTTTCTTT
TRBJ1-5	TRBV19	.	.	CASSIGTLYQPQHF	TGTGCCAGTAGTATAGGGACACTCTATCAGCCCCAGCATTTT
TRBJ1-4	TRBV7-9	TRBD1	.	CASRDRDRTEKLFF	TGTGCCAGCAGGGACCGGGACAGAACTGAAAAACTGTTTTTT
TRBJ2-7	TRBV4-1	TRBD2	few	CASSPTLTSGRAYEQYF	TGCGCCAGCAGCCCTACCTTGACTAGCGGGAGGGCCTACGAGCAGTACTTC
TRBJ2-2	TRBV6-1	.	.	CASSVGGALTGELFF	TGTGCCAGCAGTGTAGGGGGGGCATTGACCGGGGAGCTGTTTTTT
TRBJ1-2	TRBV6-6	TRBD1	.	CASSSFRDRGRGYTF	TGTGCCAGCAGTTCCTTCCGGGACAGGGGCCGGGGCTACACCTTC
TRBJ2-1	TRBV19	.	.	CASMRGPGWNEQFF	TGTGCCAGTATGCGGGGCCCCGGGTGGAATGAGCAGTTCTTC
TRBJ1-2	TRBV6-1	.	few	CASIIGWGLSYGYTF	TGTGCCAGCATCATTGGCTGGGGACTTTCCTATGGCTACACCTTC
TRBJ1-3	TRBV10-3	.	.	CAAGEGDRSGNTIYF	TGTGCCGCAGGGGAGGGGGATCGATCTGGAAACACCATATATTTT
TRBJ2-7	TRBV28	TRBD1	.	CASSAPDRGFYEQYF	TGTGCCAGCAGTGCCCCGGACAGGGGGTTCTACGAGCAGTACTTC
TRBJ1-5	TRBV2	TRBD1	.	CASSEATGGQPQHF	TGTGCCAGCAGTGAAGCGACAGGGGGTCAGCCCCAGCATTTT
TRBJ2-2	TRBV5-1	.	few	CASSSTYTGELFF	TGCGCCAGCAGCTCAACTTACACCGGGGAGCTGTTTTTT
TRBJ1-4	TRBV6-6	TRBD1	.	CASSYPGQGLEKLFF	TGTGCCAGCAGTTACCCGGGACAGGGTCTAGAAAAACTGTTTTTT
TRBJ1-1	TRBV28	TRBD1	.	CASSLKTGSGTEAFF	TGTGCCAGCAGTCTTAAGACAGGGTCGGGCACTGAAGCTTTCTTT
TRBJ2-7	TRBV10-2	.	once	CASSEGGSYEQYF	TGCGCCAGCAGTGAGGGTGGCAGCTACGAGCAGTACTTC
TRBJ2-1	TRBV20-1	.	few	CSALYNEQFF	TGCAGTGCCTTATACAATGAGCAGTTCTTC
TRBJ1-1	TRBV28	TRBD1	once	CASSLLNRGLWNTEAFF	TGTGCCAGCAGTCTATTAAACAGGGGGCTGTGGAACACTGAAGCTTTCTTT
TRBJ2-5	TRBV28	.	.	CASSGPPETQYF	TGTGCCAGCAGTGGCCCCCCGGAGACCCAGTACTTC
TRBJ1-5	TRBV4-1	.	.	CASSQDQDSNQPQHF	TGCGCCAGCAGCCAAGATCAGGATAGCAATCAGCCCCAGCATTTT
TRBJ2-7	TRBV11-2	.	.	CASSHQVVDSYEQYF	TGTGCCAGCAGCCACCAGGTGGTGGACTCCTACGAGCAGTACTTC